Many counts were recorded for the clone carrying this TCR beta chain. Antigen specificity is unknown. The CDR3 is made up of 12 amino acids. Trimming removed 3 bases from V and 3 bases from J, with 6 bases in between. Each single cDNA molecule received a unique molecular identifier. In TCRdb, the 5' RACE reads were re-called with MiXCR into one record per CDR3 protein. The sample yields about 120,000 distinct CDR3 sequences, about 12% seen once. This sample was included in a study of early T cells in non-severe SARS-CoV-2 infection. Turning to the study itself: Sequencing used unsorted whole-blood bulk RNA, so chains lack pairing. Study-level points and caveats: Matching with VDJdb favored anti-spike CD8 responses (missing private and CD4 specificities).

The source material was whole blood, sampled at baseline. The chain carries TRBV12-3 or TRBV12-4 and TRBJ2-7; tentatively, D is TRBD1 (5 bases). The receptor's source is an adult who was a healthcare worker with PCR-confirmed SARS-CoV-2 infection or an uninfected control (not recorded which). CDR3 residues: CASSLQGYEQYF. The CDR3 coding sequence is TGTGCCAGCAGTTTGCAGGGCTACGAGCAGTACTTC.